This T cell receptor beta chain was profiled in a study of identical twins. General study points: The study found that models underestimated out-of-frame TCR alpha sharing in monozygotic twins.

The CDR3 has 15 amino acids. V shed 5 bases and J shed 0 bases, with 11 bases lying between them. TCRdb reprocessed the 5' RACE reads with MiXCR, giving one entry per CDR3 protein. The table includes around 490,000 distinct CDR3 sequences, about a fifth detected once. Regarding this clonotype: Its cognate antigen is unknown.

Separately, the same data were catalogued under a study of yellow fever vaccine responses in identical twins.

The chain carries TRBV12-3 or TRBV12-4 and TRBJ1-3; no clear D. Material: CD4+ T cells sorted from blood. The TCR originated in a woman aged 18-29 years in good health. The CDR3, as DNA: TGTGCCAGCAGTCTTGGGGTGCGCTCTGGAAACACCATATATTTT. Translated, it gives CASSLGVRSGNTIYF.